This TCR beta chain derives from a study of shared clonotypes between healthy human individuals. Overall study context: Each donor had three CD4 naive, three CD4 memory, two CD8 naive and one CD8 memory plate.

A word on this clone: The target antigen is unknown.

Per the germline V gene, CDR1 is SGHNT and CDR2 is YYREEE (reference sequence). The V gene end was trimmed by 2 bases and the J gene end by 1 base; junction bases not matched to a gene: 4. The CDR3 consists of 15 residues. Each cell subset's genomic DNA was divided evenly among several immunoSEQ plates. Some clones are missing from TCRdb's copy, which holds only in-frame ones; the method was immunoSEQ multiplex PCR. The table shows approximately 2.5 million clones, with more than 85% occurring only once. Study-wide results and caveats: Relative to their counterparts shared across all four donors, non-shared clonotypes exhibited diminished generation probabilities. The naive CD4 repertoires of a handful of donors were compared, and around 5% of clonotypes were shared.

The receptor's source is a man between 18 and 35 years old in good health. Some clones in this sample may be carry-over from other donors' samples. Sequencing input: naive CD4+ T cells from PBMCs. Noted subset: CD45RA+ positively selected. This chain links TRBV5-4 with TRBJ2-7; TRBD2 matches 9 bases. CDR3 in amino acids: CASSFGAGGSYEQYF. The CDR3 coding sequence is TGTGCCAGCAGCTTCGGGGCGGGAGGGTCCTACGAGCAGTACTTC.